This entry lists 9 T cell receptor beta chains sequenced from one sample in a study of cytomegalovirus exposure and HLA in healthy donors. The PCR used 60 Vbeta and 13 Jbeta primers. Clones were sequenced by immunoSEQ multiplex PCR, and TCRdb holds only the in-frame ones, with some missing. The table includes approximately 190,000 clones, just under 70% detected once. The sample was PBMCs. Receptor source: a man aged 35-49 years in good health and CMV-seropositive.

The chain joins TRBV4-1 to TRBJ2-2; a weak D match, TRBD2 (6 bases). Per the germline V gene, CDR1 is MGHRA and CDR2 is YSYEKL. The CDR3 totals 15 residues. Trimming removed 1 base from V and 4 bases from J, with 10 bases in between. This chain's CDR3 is CASSQVEGSTGELFF. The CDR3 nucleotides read TGCGCCAGCAGCCAAGTGGAGGGTTCCACCGGGGAGCTGTTTTTT.

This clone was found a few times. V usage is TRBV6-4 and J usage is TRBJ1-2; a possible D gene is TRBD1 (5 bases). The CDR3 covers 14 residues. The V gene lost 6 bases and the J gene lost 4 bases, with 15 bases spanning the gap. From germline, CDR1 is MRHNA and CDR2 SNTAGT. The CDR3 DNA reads TGTGCCAGCAGAGATCAGGGCCTGTCCTATGGCTACACCTTC. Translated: CASRDQGLSYGYTF.

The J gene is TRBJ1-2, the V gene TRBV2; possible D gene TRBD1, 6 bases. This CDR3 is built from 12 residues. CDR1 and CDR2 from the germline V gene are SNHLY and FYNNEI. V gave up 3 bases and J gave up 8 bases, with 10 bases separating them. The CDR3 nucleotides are TGTGCCAGCAGTGAGGGACACGGGGGCTACACCTTC. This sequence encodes CASSEGHGGYTF.

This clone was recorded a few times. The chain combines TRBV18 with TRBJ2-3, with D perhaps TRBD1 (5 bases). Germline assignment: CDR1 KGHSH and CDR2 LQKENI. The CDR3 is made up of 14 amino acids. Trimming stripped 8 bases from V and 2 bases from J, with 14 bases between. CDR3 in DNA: TGTGCCAGCGCCTCAGGGCAAATCACAGATACGCAGTATTTT. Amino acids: CASASGQITDTQYF.

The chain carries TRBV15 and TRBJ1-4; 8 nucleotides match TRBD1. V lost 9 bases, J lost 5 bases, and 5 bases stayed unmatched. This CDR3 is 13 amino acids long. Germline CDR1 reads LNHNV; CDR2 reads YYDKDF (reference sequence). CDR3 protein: CATSRDRNEKLFF. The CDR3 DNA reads TGTGCCACATCCCGGGACAGGAATGAAAAACTGTTTTTT.

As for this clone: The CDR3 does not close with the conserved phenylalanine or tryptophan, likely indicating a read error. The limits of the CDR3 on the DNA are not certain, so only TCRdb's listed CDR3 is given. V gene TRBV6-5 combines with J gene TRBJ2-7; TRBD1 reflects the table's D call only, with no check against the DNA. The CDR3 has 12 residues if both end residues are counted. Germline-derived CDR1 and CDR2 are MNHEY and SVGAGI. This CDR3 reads CASSDGDRGRVL.

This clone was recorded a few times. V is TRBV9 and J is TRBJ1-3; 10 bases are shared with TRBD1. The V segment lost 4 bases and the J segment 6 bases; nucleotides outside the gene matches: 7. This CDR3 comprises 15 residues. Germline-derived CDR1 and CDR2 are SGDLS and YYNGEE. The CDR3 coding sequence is TGTGCCAGCAGCCCGCGACAGGGGGCGAAAAACACCATATATTTT. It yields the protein CASSPRQGAKNTIYF.

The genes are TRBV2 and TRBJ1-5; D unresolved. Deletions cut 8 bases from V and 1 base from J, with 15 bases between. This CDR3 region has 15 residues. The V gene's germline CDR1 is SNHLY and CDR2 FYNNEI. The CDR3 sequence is CASAAGFSSNQPQHF. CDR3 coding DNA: TGTGCCAGCGCGGCGGGGTTTTCGAGCAATCAGCCCCAGCATTTT.

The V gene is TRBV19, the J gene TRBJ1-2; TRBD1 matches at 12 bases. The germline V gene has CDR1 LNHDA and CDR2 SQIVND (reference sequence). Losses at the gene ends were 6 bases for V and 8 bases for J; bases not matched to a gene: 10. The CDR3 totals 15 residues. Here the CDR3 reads CASRLPGQGASGYTF. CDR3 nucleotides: TGTGCCAGTAGACTACCGGGACAGGGGGCGTCCGGCTACACCTTC.